The 7 T cell receptor beta chains reported below all come from one sample, sequenced in a study of cytomegalovirus exposure and HLA in healthy donors. The PCR contained 60 Vbeta and 13 Jbeta primers. Libraries were prepared by immunoSEQ multiplex PCR; TCRdb keeps only in-frame clonotypes and omits some of them. The sample yields about 200,000 clones, 79% seen once. The sequencing input was PBMCs. These receptors originate from a woman aged 25 to 39 in good health and CMV-seropositive.

The gene calls are TRBV7-9 and TRBJ2-7, with D perhaps TRBD1 (6 bases). Trimming stripped 3 bases from V and 7 bases from J, with 16 bases between. In germline, CDR1 is SEHNR, CDR2 FQNEAQ (reference sequence). This CDR3 is built from 14 residues. CDR3: CASSLANRDREQYF. As DNA, the CDR3 is TGTGCCAGCAGCTTGGCCAACAGGGACCGGGAGCAGTACTTC.

The rearrangement links TRBV7-2 to TRBJ2-5; D call uncertain. The germline V and J ends were trimmed by 4 bases and 5 bases, with 23 bases remaining between them. Germline-derived CDR1 and CDR2 are SGHTA and FQGNSA. The CDR3 length is 17 residues. The chain's CDR3 is CASSSRESSALWETQYF. Written as DNA, the CDR3 is TGTGCCAGCAGCTCTAGAGAGAGTTCGGCACTATGGGAGACCCAGTACTTC.

V and J are TRBV7-8 and TRBJ1-5; TRBD1 matches at 10 bases. Unmatched junction bases numbered 6, after V lost 1 base and J lost 6 bases. The CDR3 contains 16 residues. Germline CDR1 and CDR2: SGHVS and FQNEAQ. For the CDR3, the DNA is TGTGCCAGCAGCTTAGTCCAGGGGGACAGGGGTCAGCCCCAGCATTTT. Protein sequence: CASSLVQGDRGQPQHF.

The V and J genes are TRBV7-9 and TRBJ1-5, with D maybe TRBD1 (6 bases). Germline V gene lookup returns CDR1 SEHNR and CDR2 FQNEAQ (reference sequence). The V and J ends lost 5 bases and 3 bases respectively, with 14 bases between them. The CDR3 is 15 amino acids. The CDR3: CASSLNQGNNQPQHF. The CDR3 nucleotides are TGTGCCAGCAGCCTAAACCAGGGGAACAATCAGCCCCAGCATTTT.

The V call is TRBV6-1, the J call TRBJ1-5; D not certain. V was cut by 0 bases and J by 4 bases, with 10 bases left in between. This CDR3 is 15 amino acids long. The germline V gene has CDR1 MNHNS and CDR2 SASEGT. DNA for the CDR3: TGTGCCAGCAGTGAAGCTCCGAGTCGGAATCAGCCCCAGCATTTT. It is translated as CASSEAPSRNQPQHF.

This clone was counted a few times. DNA of the CDR3: TGTGCCACCGAGCGGGAGGTGACCGGGGAGCTGTTTTTT. Translated, it gives CATEREVTGELFF. This rearrangement joins TRBV10-3 to TRBJ2-2; TRBD2 aligns across 9 bases. The V and J ends lost 10 bases and 5 bases, in that order; junction bases with no gene match: 5. Germline-derived CDR1 and CDR2 are ENHRY and SYGVKD. This CDR3 has 13 amino acids.

The gene calls are TRBV29-1 and TRBJ1-1; D ambiguous. V was trimmed by 6 bases and J by 3 bases, leaving 20 bases between them. Germline CDR1 and CDR2: SQVTM and ANQGSEA. This CDR3 is built from 15 residues. The CDR3: CSVLPTFPEDTEAFF. DNA of the CDR3: TGCAGCGTCCTCCCAACTTTTCCCGAGGACACTGAAGCTTTCTTT.